This TCR beta chain was identified in a study of blood T cells in healthy people across ages. Study details: Roughly one uniquely barcoded beta molecule per two T cells was captured. Whole-study findings and limits: For the donors, CMV status was unknown and possibly confounded expanded clonotype changes.

On this clonotype: Its antigen remains unidentified.

It was with a sample-barcoded 5' primer and a J-beta primer mix that a second PCR of roughly 6 to 11 cycles was run. Sequencing of every sample gave 2.5 million or more CDR3-containing paired-end reads. TCRdb passed the 5' RACE reads through MiXCR, listing each CDR3 protein once. The sample lists 550,000 to 750,000 distinct CDR3 sequences, 20% to 25% occurring once. The CDR3 contains 12 residues. Germline loops: CDR1 SNHLY, CDR2 FYNNEI. With V trimmed by 6 bases and J by 5 bases, 2 bases remained unmatched. Each individual donor underwent a draw of roughly 10 milliliters of peripheral blood. This chain connects TRBV2 to TRBJ2-5, with 8 bases lining up with TRBD1. Sequences were obtained from blood. This sequence was found in a man aged 65-85 years in good health. CDR3 bases: TGTGCCAGCAGGAGACAGGGGGAGACCCAGTACTTC. It specifies CASRRQGETQYF.